This T cell receptor (beta chain) was recorded in a study of tumor-infiltrating lymphocytes in oesophageal squamous cell carcinoma. This clonotype was recorded once. Germline lookup yields CDR1 SGHNT and CDR2 YENEEA. The CDR3 runs to 16 residues. MiXCR was run by TCRdb on the PCR reads, yielding one entry per CDR3 protein. The sample has more than 10,000 distinct CDR3 sequences, roughly 58% seen once. This chain links TRBV11-3 with TRBJ2-7; 7 positions match TRBD1. The J call is uncertain, as TRBJ2-5 better fits the DNA end. Sequenced sample: esophageal tumor tissue. The TCR was taken from a female donor with esophageal squamous cell carcinoma. DNA of the CDR3: TGTGCCAGCAGCTCCCCCTTTGGGACAGCACAAGAGACCCAGTACTTC. Translated, it gives CASSSPFGTAQETQYF.